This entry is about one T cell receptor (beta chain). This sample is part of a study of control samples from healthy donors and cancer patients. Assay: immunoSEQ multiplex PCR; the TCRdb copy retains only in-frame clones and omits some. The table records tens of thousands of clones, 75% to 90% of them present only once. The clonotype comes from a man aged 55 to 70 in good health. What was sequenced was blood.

The CDR3 is CASTPGHLGGTEAFF. The DNA for the CDR3 is TGTGCCAGCACGCCGGGACACCTAGGCGGCACTGAAGCTTTCTTT. The chain employs TRBV5-8 and TRBJ1-1; a possible D gene is TRBD1 (6 bases). This CDR3 is built from 15 residues. V shed 6 bases and J shed 4 bases, with 19 bases lying between them. Germline values: CDR1 SGHTS, CDR2 YDEGEE.